This T cell receptor beta chain was recovered during a study of shared clonotypes between healthy human individuals. Study observations and caveats: Only blood underwent sampling, and tissue repertoires likely differ.

The assay was immunoSEQ multiplex PCR, and TCRdb's table has in-frame clones only and misses some. The sample gives some 1.4 million clones, roughly 96% of which show up once; approximately 1% is in the top ten. The CDR3 contains 16 residues. Germline CDR1 and CDR2: MDHEN and SYDVKM. Between the trimmed V and J ends, which lost 7 bases and 4 bases, there was a span of 21 bases. This clone has a single count. Its specificity is not known. This chain connects TRBV28 to TRBJ2-3; the D gene could be TRBD1 or TRBD2 (5 bases each). Sequencing used naive CD4+ T cells sorted from blood. Subset reported: CD45RA+ positively selected. The receptor comes from a man aged 30 to 45 in good health. The CDR3 DNA sequence: TGTGCCAGCAAGCAGAGGGGCGGTGCTGGAGCAGATACGCAGTATTTT. It codes for CASKQRGGAGADTQYF.